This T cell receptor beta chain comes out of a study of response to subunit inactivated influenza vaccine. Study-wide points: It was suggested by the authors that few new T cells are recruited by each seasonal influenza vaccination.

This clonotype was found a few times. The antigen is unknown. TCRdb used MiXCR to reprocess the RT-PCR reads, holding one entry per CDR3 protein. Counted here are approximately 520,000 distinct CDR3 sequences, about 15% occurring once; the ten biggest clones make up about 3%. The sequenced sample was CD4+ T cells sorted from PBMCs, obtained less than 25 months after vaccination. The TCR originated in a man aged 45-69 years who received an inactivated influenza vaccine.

CDR3 nucleotide sequence: TGTGCCAGTACGGGCAGGGGGCTCACTGAAGCTTTCTTT. The encoded protein is CASTGRGLTEAFF. This chain links TRBV19 with TRBJ1-1, with 8 bases matching TRBD1. Trimming took 7 bases from V and 4 from J; bases not matched to a gene: 5. There are 13 residues in the CDR3. CDR1 and CDR2 from the germline V gene are LNHDA and SQIVND (reference sequence). The full variable domain, with the rest looked up from reference TRBV19 and TRBJ1-1, is DGGITQSPKYLFRKEGQNVTLSCEQNLNHDAMYWYRQDPGQGLRLIYYSQIVNDFQKGDIAEGYSVSREKKESFPLTVTSAQKNPTAFYLCASTGRGLTEAFFGQGTRLTVV.